The sequence of this T cell receptor (beta chain) was determined in a study of CD4+ T cells in melanoma. General study results and limits: Diverse differentiation states were reported for melanoma neoantigen-specific CD4+ T cells. CD8+ T cell, macrophage and B cell function reportedly correlated with neoantigen-specific CD4+ T cells.

The method was immunoSEQ multiplex PCR; TCRdb's version includes in-frame clones alone and lacks a portion of them. Of roughly 54,000 clones in the sample, nearly 90% were seen once. The CDR3 loop spans 13 amino acids. Germline CDR1 is SNHLY and CDR2 is FYNNEI. V gave up 9 bases and J gave up 1 base; unmatched junction bases: 5. As to this clone: Antigen: not known.

The V gene is TRBV2, the J gene TRBJ1-1, with 7 positions matching TRBD1. The clonotype was recovered from a human donor with melanoma. Sequenced input: peripheral blood. The CDR3 loop reads CARQQGTNTEAFF. CDR3 nucleotides: TGTGCCAGGCAACAGGGGACGAACACTGAAGCTTTCTTT.